One and the same sample provided the 20 T cell receptor beta chains below, sequenced in a study of blood T cell repertoires in COVID-19. This table comes from immunoSEQ multiplex PCR, and its TCRdb copy is limited to in-frame clones, with some not included. The sample contains around 81,000 clones, 70% to 85% of which appear only once. Sequencing input: peripheral blood. The receptors shown here come from a human donor in a cohort sampled during active COVID-19.

The rearrangement links TRBV14 to TRBJ1-2, with D unclear. Germline lookup yields CDR1 SGHDN and CDR2 FVKESK. This CDR3 has 14 amino acids. The ends were cut back, 1 base at V and 8 bases at J, with 14 bases in the middle. The CDR3 coding sequence is TGTGCCAGCAGCCAAGTCGGTCGGGGTGAGGGCTACACCTTC. Amino acids: CASSQVGRGEGYTF.

The chain employs TRBV18 and TRBJ2-7, with a tentative D call TRBD1 (5 bases). CDR3 length: 15 amino acids. Germline-derived CDR1 and CDR2 are KGHSH and LQKENI. V was shortened by 5 bases and J by 4 bases, with 18 bases between the two germline ends. The CDR3 region has the DNA TGTGCCAGCTCAGAACGGCCCCAGGGTGGGTACGAGCAGTACTTC. This gives the protein CASSERPQGGYEQYF.

This rearrangement joins TRBV6-6 to TRBJ2-7; D unclear. CDR3 length: 15 residues. V was clipped by 0 bases and J by 3 bases, with 12 bases between them. CDR1 and CDR2 from the germline V gene are MNHNY and SVGAGI (reference sequence). CDR3 in DNA: TGTGCCAGCAGTTACTCGTTAATACCAGTCTACGAGCAGTACTTC. Its translation: CASSYSLIPVYEQYF.

The rearrangement joins TRBV27 to TRBJ1-1; D call uncertain. Per germline, CDR1 MNHEY and CDR2 SMNVEV (reference sequence). CDR3 length: 12 residues. V was shortened by 6 bases and J by 2 bases, with 7 bases between the two germline ends. The chain's CDR3 is CASRVGNTEAFF. CDR3 DNA: TGTGCCAGCAGGGTCGGTAACACTGAAGCTTTCTTT.

The chain joins TRBV28 to TRBJ1-4; D is possibly TRBD1 (5 bases). Germline loops: CDR1 MDHEN, CDR2 SYDVKM. This CDR3 region has 12 residues. V lost 7 bases and J 7 bases, leaving 10 bases between the germline ends. The CDR3 loop reads CASTGGGEKLFF. The CDR3 DNA reads as TGTGCCAGCACCGGGGGGGGTGAAAAACTGTTTTTT.

The V gene is TRBV27, the J gene TRBJ1-1; D call uncertain. Germline V lookup: CDR1 MNHEY, CDR2 SMNVEV (reference sequence). The CDR3 extends over 17 amino acids. V gave up 0 bases and J gave up 0 bases, with 14 bases separating them. In DNA form, the CDR3 reads TGTGCCAGCAGTTTATCGTACAGAAGCCCTATGAACACTGAAGCTTTCTTT. Translated, it gives CASSLSYRSPMNTEAFF.

The genes are TRBV7-9 and TRBJ1-2; D unclear. Trimming took 4 bases from V and 2 from J, leaving 8 bases between them. The CDR3 consists of 13 residues. Per germline, CDR1 SEHNR and CDR2 FQNEAQ (reference sequence). CDR3 sequence: CASSSDKNYGYTF. In DNA, the CDR3 is TGTGCCAGCAGCTCTGACAAGAACTATGGCTACACCTTC.

J is TRBJ1-1 and V is TRBV4-2; D is possibly TRBD1 (5 bases). This CDR3 is 15 amino acids long. The V gene's germline CDR1 is LGHNA and CDR2 YNFKEQ. Trimming took 3 bases from V and 6 from J, leaving 17 bases between them. The CDR3 loop reads CASSHTPGLVPEAFF. The DNA of the CDR3 is TGTGCCAGCAGCCATACGCCGGGACTGGTCCCTGAAGCTTTCTTT.

The chain combines TRBV19 with TRBJ2-2; the D gene is possibly TRBD1 (5 bases). V lost 3 bases and J lost 1, with 15 bases in between. The V gene's germline CDR1 is LNHDA and CDR2 SQIVND (reference sequence). The CDR3 extends over 17 amino acids. DNA for the CDR3: TGTGCCAGTAGTATCTCGACCCTCCAGGGGAACACCGGGGAGCTGTTTTTT. This encodes CASSISTLQGNTGELFF.

This chain connects TRBV5-5 to TRBJ1-1, with D maybe TRBD1 (6 bases). The CDR3 loop spans 15 amino acids. The V and J ends lost 2 bases and 0 bases respectively, with 11 bases between them. Germline V gene sequence: CDR1 SGHKS, CDR2 YYEKEE (reference sequence). DNA of the CDR3: TGTGCCAGCAGCTTCCAGACAGGAATGAACACTGAAGCTTTCTTT. Its translation is CASSFQTGMNTEAFF.

The chain joins TRBV19 to TRBJ1-1, with no clear D. The CDR3 extends over 13 amino acids. Germline lookup yields CDR1 LNHDA and CDR2 SQIVND (reference sequence). V gave up 1 base and J gave up 5 bases, with 8 bases separating them. DNA of the CDR3: TGTGCCAGTAGTATAGTCGCGGGTACTGAAGCTTTCTTT. Translated, it gives CASSIVAGTEAFF.

V usage is TRBV5-4 and J usage is TRBJ2-3; TRBD1 matches 7 bases. The CDR3 runs 16 residues. V was clipped by 3 bases and J by 6 bases; unmatched bases: 13. The V gene's germline CDR1 is SGHNT and CDR2 YYREEE (reference sequence). CDR3 region: CASSSGQPLRGDTQYF. The DNA for the CDR3 is TGTGCCAGCAGCTCGGGACAGCCTCTCCGCGGGGATACGCAGTATTTT.

The chain combines TRBV23-1 with TRBJ1-6; 10 nucleotides align to TRBD1. TRBV23-1 is assigned to the ORF class and has an uncertain function. The CDR3 runs to 17 residues. The V gene end was trimmed by 3 bases and the J gene end by 6 bases; junction bases not matched to a gene: 8. The CDR3: CASSHSGTGESNSPLHF. CDR3 nucleotides: TGCGCCAGCAGTCACTCCGGGACAGGGGAGTCTAATTCACCCCTCCACTTT.

The chain has TRBV6-6 and TRBJ2-7, with D perhaps TRBD1 (6 bases). The CDR3 length is 14 residues. Germline V CDR1 and CDR2: MNHNY, SVGAGI (reference sequence). With 4 bases removed from V and 2 bases from J, the gap between germline ends came to 12 bases. Written as DNA, the CDR3 is TGTGCCAGCAGTTCAGTACAGGGAGCCTACGAGCAGTACTTC. Its protein is CASSSVQGAYEQYF.

The chain uses TRBV7-2 and TRBJ1-3, with 7 positions matching TRBD1. The trim removed 5 bases at V and 3 bases at J, leaving 10 bases unmatched. Germline V gene data show CDR1 as SGHTA and CDR2 as FQGNSA. This CDR3 contains 16 residues. The DNA of the CDR3 is TGTGCCAGCAGCCAATTCTTAGGGGGCTTTGGAAACACCATATATTTT. This gives the protein CASSQFLGGFGNTIYF. Full variable domain (outside the CDR3, taken from reference TRBV7-2 and TRBJ1-3): GAGVSQSPSNKVTEKGKDVELRCDPISGHTALYWYRQSLGQGLEFLIYFQGNSAPDKSGLPSDRFSAERTGGSVSTLTIQRTQQEDSAVYLCASSQFLGGFGNTIYFGEGSWLTVV.

The V call is TRBV10-1, the J call TRBJ2-7; D is perhaps TRBD1 (5 bases). Looked up from germline, CDR1 is WNHNN and CDR2 is SYGVQD (reference sequence). V lost 3 bases, J lost 2 bases, and 8 bases lay in between. This CDR3 contains 13 residues. CDR3 DNA: TGCGCCAGCAGTGAACCAGGGACCTACGAGCAGTACTTC. It specifies CASSEPGTYEQYF.

This clone was detected only once. This chain links TRBV6-1 with TRBJ2-1; 9 nucleotides agree with TRBD2. CDR1 MNHNS and CDR2 SASEGT come from the germline V gene. Trimming removed 4 bases from V and 2 bases from J; junction bases left unmatched: 15. The CDR3 extends over 19 amino acids. In nucleotides, the CDR3 is TGTGCCAGCAGTGTCCCCGAGGTAGCGGGGGCCCGTCCCTACAATGAGCAGTTCTTC. It encodes CASSVPEVAGARPYNEQFF.

J is TRBJ2-7 and V is TRBV4-1, with 7 bases aligning to TRBD1. The CDR3 is made up of 18 amino acids. CDR1 is MGHRA, CDR2 YSYEKL, per germline. J lost 0 bases, V lost 5 bases, and 16 bases had no gene match. CDR3 region: CASSNRDSTTKISYEQYF. CDR3 in DNA: TGCGCCAGCAGCAACCGGGACAGCACAACCAAAATCTCCTACGAGCAGTACTTC.

This sequence joins TRBV5-4 and TRBJ1-1; possible D gene TRBD1, 5 bases. The CDR3 runs to 15 residues. Germline CDR1 and CDR2: SGHNT and YYREEE (reference sequence). The V gene lost 5 bases and the J gene lost 2 bases, with 16 bases spanning the gap. The CDR3 bases are TGTGCCAGCAGTTCCCCGGGACTCCTAAACACTGAAGCTTTCTTT. Translating it yields CASSSPGLLNTEAFF.

This chain joins TRBV3-1 (or the pseudogene TRBV3-2) and TRBJ2-7, with 8 bases lining up with TRBD2. The ends lost 4 bases at V and 6 bases at J; junction bases unmatched: 11. Per germline, CDR1 LGHDT and CDR2 YNNKEL (reference sequence). This CDR3 comprises 15 residues. The CDR3: CASSRYSGVGSEQYF. The CDR3 DNA reads as TGTGCCAGCAGCCGATATAGCGGGGTTGGGAGCGAGCAGTACTTC.